A single TCR beta chain is shown here with its context. No antigen is known for it. Trimming at V came to 1 base and at J to 3 bases, leaving 13 bases not matched to a gene. Germline V CDR1 and CDR2: LGHNA, YSLEER. The CDR3 runs 19 residues. Some clones are missing from TCRdb's copy, which holds only in-frame ones; the method was immunoSEQ multiplex PCR. The sample has some 1,100,000 clones; about 84% are singletons. This sample is drawn from a study of shared clonotypes between healthy human individuals. General study points: Clonotypes which were not shared had lower generation probabilities than clonotypes that all four donors shared. With several donors compared, around 5% of naive CD4 clonotypes were shared.

The chain has TRBV4-3 and TRBJ2-3, with 10 bases that match TRBD1. Sequencing was carried out using memory CD4+ T cells from PBMCs. Subset noted: CD45RA-negative fraction. The sequence derives from a man aged 18 to 30 in good health. Some clones in this sample may be carry-over from other donors' samples. The CDR3: CASSQGPGGTGVGTDTQYF. CDR3 nucleotide sequence: TGCGCCAGCAGCCAAGGTCCGGGCGGGACAGGGGTGGGGACAGATACGCAGTATTTT.